What follows are 15 T cell receptor beta chains derived from one specimen sequenced in a study of T cells after yellow fever vaccination. MiXCR, applied by TCRdb to the 5' RACE reads, yields one record per CDR3 protein. Here the sample spans around 300,000 distinct CDR3 sequences, approximately 13% being singletons. The specimen comprised CD4+ T cells sorted from PBMCs, sampled 45 days after the yellow fever booster vaccination. All receptors come from a young man who received the YFV17D yellow fever vaccine.

This clonotype has only a few counts. The chain carries TRBV7-6 and TRBJ2-1, with D maybe TRBD2 (6 bases). The CDR3 sequence is 16 residues long. The germline CDR1 and CDR2 sequences are SGHVS and FNYEAQ. V lost 2 bases and J 5 bases, leaving 16 bases between the germline ends. The CDR3 DNA is TGTGCCAGCAGCTTATATTCCCGGGAGTGGAACAATGAGCAGTTCTTC. Protein sequence: CASSLYSREWNNEQFF.

The chain employs TRBV6-6 and TRBJ1-2, with 7 bases fitting TRBD1. The CDR3 totals 13 residues. From germline, CDR1 is MNHNY and CDR2 SVGAGI (reference sequence). The V and J ends lost 4 bases and 3 bases, in that order; junction bases with no gene match: 2. The CDR3 DNA reads as TGTGCCAGCAGTTTAACAGGGGACTATGGCTACACCTTC. It specifies CASSLTGDYGYTF.

This clonotype was seen more than once but under ten times. This chain's CDR3 is CSVEGLAGAFETQYF. In nucleotides, the CDR3 is TGCAGCGTCGAGGGACTAGCGGGAGCTTTTGAGACCCAGTACTTC. This chain uses TRBV29-1 with TRBJ2-5; TRBD2 matches 14 bases. The V gene's germline CDR1 is SQVTM and CDR2 ANQGSEA. Trimming took 6 bases from V and 5 from J; bases not matched to a gene: 8. There are 15 residues in the CDR3.

The chain combines TRBV7-2 with TRBJ2-1; perhaps TRBD1 as D (6 bases). Trimming cost V 8 bases and J 7 bases, with 15 bases left between them. CDR3 length: 13 amino acids. The germline CDR1 and CDR2 sequences are SGHTA and FQGNSA. Written as DNA, the CDR3 is TGTGCCAGCCTCTCAGGGGCGTGGAATGAGCAGTTCTTC. Its translation is CASLSGAWNEQFF.

V usage is TRBV9 and J usage is TRBJ2-7; a weak D match, TRBD1 (6 bases). Germline CDR1 SGDLS, CDR2 YYNGEE. The length of the CDR3 is 15 residues. V was clipped by 3 bases and J by 1 base, with 14 bases between them. CDR3 nucleotide sequence: TGTGCCAGCAGCGCAAGGGGGACATTTTCCTACGAGCAGTACTTC. This codes for CASSARGTFSYEQYF. The full variable domain, completed using reference TRBV9 and TRBJ2-7, is DSGVTQTPKHLITATGQRVTLRCSPRSGDLSVYWYQQSLDQGLQFLIQYYNGEERAKGNILERFSAQQFPDLHSELNLSSLELGDSALYFCASSARGTFSYEQYFGPGTRLTVT.

This clonotype was counted only a few times. This chain links TRBV7-2 with TRBJ1-1, with a weak D call TRBD1 (6 bases). CDR1 is SGHTA, CDR2 FQGNSA, per germline. The CDR3 runs to 14 residues. V was shortened by 5 bases and J by 6 bases, with 16 bases between the two germline ends. The CDR3: CASSLRFAGAEAFF. CDR3 in DNA: TGTGCCAGCAGCCTGAGGTTCGCAGGGGCTGAAGCTTTCTTT.

The chain uses TRBV12-3 or TRBV12-4 and TRBJ1-1; TRBD1 might be the D (6 bases). The CDR3 is 17 amino acids. The V end lost 6 bases, the J end lost 7 bases, and 27 bases lay between the germline ends. In nucleotides, the CDR3 is TGTGCCAGCAGCCTCAGGGGATTTTCCCCAGTATCGGGTGAAGCTTTCTTT. Translated, it gives CASSLRGFSPVSGEAFF.

V is TRBV20-1 and J is TRBJ1-4; the D gene is possibly TRBD1 (5 bases). Germline CDR1 is DFQATT and CDR2 is SNEGSKA (reference sequence). Trimming shortened V by 1 base and J by 8 bases, and 23 bases separated the two germline ends. This CDR3 contains 17 residues. The CDR3 spells CSARVAGGGLGGEKLFF. Here the CDR3 DNA reads TGCAGTGCTAGAGTCGCGGGAGGAGGGCTCGGGGGAGAAAAACTGTTTTTT.

This clonotype was observed a few times. V usage is TRBV11-2 and J usage is TRBJ2-5; D gene uncertain. The V and J ends lost 8 bases and 1 base respectively, with 11 bases between them. Per germline, CDR1 SGHAT and CDR2 FQNNGV. This CDR3 comprises 13 residues. The CDR3 loop reads CASAVGVQETQYF. CDR3 sequence (DNA): TGTGCCAGCGCAGTGGGCGTCCAAGAGACCCAGTACTTC.

The CDR3, as DNA: TGTGCCAGCCGGTCAAGGAACACCGGGGAGCTGTTTTTT. Its translation is CASRSRNTGELFF. The chain combines TRBV28 with TRBJ2-2; no reliable D call. The V end lost 8 bases, the J end lost 1 base, and 8 bases lay between the germline ends. The germline V gene has CDR1 MDHEN and CDR2 SYDVKM. This CDR3 is built from 13 residues.

This clonotype was seen a handful of times. The V call is TRBV20-1, the J call TRBJ2-4, with D perhaps matching TRBD1 or TRBD2 (5 bases each). The CDR3 length is 12 residues. Per the germline V gene, CDR1 is DFQATT and CDR2 is SNEGSKA (reference sequence). The V end lost 6 bases, the J end lost 7 bases, and 13 bases lay between the germline ends. This chain's CDR3 is CSAGTFANIQYF. As DNA, the CDR3 is TGCAGTGCCGGGACCTTTGCCAACATTCAGTACTTC.

This clonotype was counted between two and nine times. In DNA form, the CDR3 reads TGCAGCATGACGGCTGGATCCGGCACAGATACGCAGTATTTT. Translated: CSMTAGSGTDTQYF. The genes are TRBV29-1 and TRBJ2-3; D call uncertain. The CDR3 runs to 14 residues. Trimming pared 8 bases from V and 1 base from J, leaving 16 bases between. The germline V gene encodes CDR1 SQVTM and CDR2 ANQGSEA.

This clonotype was seen only a few times. One end of the junction is discordant with germline, which a read error may explain. The chain links TRBV6-2 or TRBV6-3 to TRBJ1-3; D not resolved. The CDR3 has 15 amino acids. The germline V gene has CDR1 MNHEY and CDR2 SVGEGT. CDR3 sequence: CASRDTLASVTMEVF. The CDR3 DNA reads as TGTGCCAGCAGAGACACGTTAGCGTCGGTGACCATGGAGGTTTTT.

V is TRBV12-3 or TRBV12-4 and J is TRBJ2-3, with 14 bases aligning to TRBD2. Germline trimming cut 5 bases from V and 5 bases from J; bases unmatched to any gene: 3. This CDR3 contains 15 residues. The CDR3 DNA reads as TGTGCCAGCAGTCAGGGACTAGCGGGAGTAGATACGCAGTATTTT. Its translation is CASSQGLAGVDTQYF.

This clonotype was picked up many times. The chain employs TRBV20-1 and TRBJ2-5; a possible D gene is TRBD2 (6 bases). Trimming pared 5 bases from V and 3 bases from J, leaving 13 bases between. In germline, CDR1 is DFQATT, CDR2 SNEGSKA (reference sequence). The CDR3 length is 13 residues. CDR3 DNA: TGCAGTGCTGGTGGGGGAGGAAAAGAGACCCAGTACTTC. Translated, it gives CSAGGGGKETQYF.